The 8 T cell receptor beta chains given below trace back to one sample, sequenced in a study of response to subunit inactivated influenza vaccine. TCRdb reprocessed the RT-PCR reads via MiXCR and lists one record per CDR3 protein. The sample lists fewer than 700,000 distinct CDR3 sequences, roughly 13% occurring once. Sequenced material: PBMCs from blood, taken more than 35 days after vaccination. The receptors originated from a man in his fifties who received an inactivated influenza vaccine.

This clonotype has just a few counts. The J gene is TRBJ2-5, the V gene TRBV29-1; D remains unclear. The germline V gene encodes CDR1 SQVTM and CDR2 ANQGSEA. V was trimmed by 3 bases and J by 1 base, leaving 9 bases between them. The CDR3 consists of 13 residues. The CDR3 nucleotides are TGCAGCGTTGAGAACGTGATCCAAGAGACCCAGTACTTC. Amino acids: CSVENVIQETQYF.

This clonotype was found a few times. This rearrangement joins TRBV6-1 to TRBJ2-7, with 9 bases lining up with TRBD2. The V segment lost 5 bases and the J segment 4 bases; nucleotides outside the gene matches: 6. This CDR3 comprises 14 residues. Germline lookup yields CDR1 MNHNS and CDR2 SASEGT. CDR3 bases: TGTGCCAGCAGTAAAGAAGCGGGAGGATACGAGCAGTACTTC. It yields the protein CASSKEAGGYEQYF.

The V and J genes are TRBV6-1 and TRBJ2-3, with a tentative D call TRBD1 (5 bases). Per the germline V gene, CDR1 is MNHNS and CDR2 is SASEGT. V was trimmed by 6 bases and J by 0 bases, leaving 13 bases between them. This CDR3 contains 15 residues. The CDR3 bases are TGTGCCAGCAGCCTCAGACAGCTCAGCACAGATACGCAGTATTTT. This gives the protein CASSLRQLSTDTQYF.

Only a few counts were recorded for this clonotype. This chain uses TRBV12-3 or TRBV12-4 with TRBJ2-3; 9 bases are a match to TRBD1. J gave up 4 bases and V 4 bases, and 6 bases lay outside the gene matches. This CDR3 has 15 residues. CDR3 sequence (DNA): TGTGCCAGCAGTTACACCGGGACAGGGCCAGATACGCAGTATTTT. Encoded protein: CASSYTGTGPDTQYF.

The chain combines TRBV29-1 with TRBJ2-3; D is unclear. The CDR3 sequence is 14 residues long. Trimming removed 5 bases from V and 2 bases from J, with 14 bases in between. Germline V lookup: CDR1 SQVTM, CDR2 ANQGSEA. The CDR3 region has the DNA TGCAGCGTTAGGGCGATTTCCCTCACAGATACGCAGTATTTT. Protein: CSVRAISLTDTQYF.

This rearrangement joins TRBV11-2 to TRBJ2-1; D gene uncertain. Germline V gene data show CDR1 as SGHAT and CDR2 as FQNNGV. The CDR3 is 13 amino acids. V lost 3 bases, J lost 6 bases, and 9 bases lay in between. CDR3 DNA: TGTGCCAGCAGCTTTGTAAACGGCAATGAGCAGTTCTTC. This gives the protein CASSFVNGNEQFF.

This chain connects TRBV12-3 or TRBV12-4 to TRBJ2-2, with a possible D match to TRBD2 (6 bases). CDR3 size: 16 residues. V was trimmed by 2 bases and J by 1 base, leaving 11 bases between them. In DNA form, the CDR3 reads TGTGCCAGCAGTTTAACCGGGGGAAGGAACACCGGGGAGCTGTTTTTT. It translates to CASSLTGGRNTGELFF.

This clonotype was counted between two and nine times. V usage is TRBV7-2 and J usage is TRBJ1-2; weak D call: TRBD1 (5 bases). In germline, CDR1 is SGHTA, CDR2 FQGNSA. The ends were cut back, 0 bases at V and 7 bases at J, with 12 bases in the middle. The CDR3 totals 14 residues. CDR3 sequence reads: CASSLAAGTSGYTF. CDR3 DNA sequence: TGTGCCAGCAGCTTAGCAGCCGGGACGAGTGGCTACACCTTC.